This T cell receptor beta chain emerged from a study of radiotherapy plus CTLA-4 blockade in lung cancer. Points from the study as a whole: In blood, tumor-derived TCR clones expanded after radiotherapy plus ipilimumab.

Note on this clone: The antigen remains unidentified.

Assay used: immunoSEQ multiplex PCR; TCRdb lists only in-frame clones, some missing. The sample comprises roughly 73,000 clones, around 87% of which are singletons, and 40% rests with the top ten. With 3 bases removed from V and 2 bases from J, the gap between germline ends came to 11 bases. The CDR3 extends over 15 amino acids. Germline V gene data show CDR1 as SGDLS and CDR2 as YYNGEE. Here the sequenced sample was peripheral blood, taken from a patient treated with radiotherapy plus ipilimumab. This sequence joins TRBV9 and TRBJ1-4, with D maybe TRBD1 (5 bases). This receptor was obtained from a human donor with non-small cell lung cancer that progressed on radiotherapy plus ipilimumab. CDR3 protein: CASSGSGSTNEKLFF. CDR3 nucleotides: TGTGCCAGCAGCGGATCAGGGTCGACTAATGAAAAACTGTTTTTT.